This T cell receptor (beta chain) was sequenced for a study of spatial heterogeneity in lung cancer. Study as a whole: There were, on average, more than 8.5 raw-read appearances for each unique TCR and UMI combination.

The sample's time point: sample taken at primary tumor resection. Sequencing of whole RNA from tumor, nontumor lung or frozen PBMC involved no sorting. Study-wide points: Estimated coverage of tumor T cells was roughly 7% for alpha and 11% to 15% for beta chains. It was found that expanded intratumoral alpha and beta TCR counts tracked tumor mutation counts.

Via MiXCR, TCRdb re-called the 5' RACE reads, giving one row per CDR3 protein. The sample has roughly 12,000 distinct CDR3 sequences; roughly 15% are singletons. Trimming shortened V by 6 bases and J by 4 bases, and 9 bases separated the two germline ends. The CDR3 is 12 residues long. Looked up from germline, CDR1 is SEHNR and CDR2 is FQNEAQ (reference sequence). This clonotype counts as large. Antigen specificity is unknown. The rearrangement links TRBV7-9 to TRBJ1-2, with D perhaps matching TRBD1 (6 bases). The sequencing here drew on lung tumor tissue, taken at surgery. This clonotype originated in a male donor with early-stage non-small cell lung cancer. The CDR3: CASRGGPYGYTF. The CDR3, as DNA: TGTGCCAGCAGAGGGGGGCCCTATGGCTACACCTTC.